The clone carrying this T cell receptor beta chain was detected once. This sample is drawn from a study of blood T cell repertoires in COVID-19. Only in-frame clones appear in the TCRdb table, and some are missing; sequencing was by immunoSEQ multiplex PCR. The sample lists about 260,000 clones, around 89% occurring once. The origin of this receptor is a man aged 55 to 70 who had recovered from COVID-19. What was sequenced was peripheral blood.

The CDR3 sequence: CASSRSTGSTEAFF. The CDR3 bases are TGTGCCAGCAGCCGATCGACAGGGTCTACTGAAGCTTTCTTT. The chain is built from TRBV11-2 and TRBJ1-1, with TRBD1 identical over 7 bases. The CDR3 spans 14 residues. CDR1 and CDR2 (germline): SGHAT, FQNNGV. With V trimmed by 5 bases and J by 5 bases, 8 bases remained unmatched.